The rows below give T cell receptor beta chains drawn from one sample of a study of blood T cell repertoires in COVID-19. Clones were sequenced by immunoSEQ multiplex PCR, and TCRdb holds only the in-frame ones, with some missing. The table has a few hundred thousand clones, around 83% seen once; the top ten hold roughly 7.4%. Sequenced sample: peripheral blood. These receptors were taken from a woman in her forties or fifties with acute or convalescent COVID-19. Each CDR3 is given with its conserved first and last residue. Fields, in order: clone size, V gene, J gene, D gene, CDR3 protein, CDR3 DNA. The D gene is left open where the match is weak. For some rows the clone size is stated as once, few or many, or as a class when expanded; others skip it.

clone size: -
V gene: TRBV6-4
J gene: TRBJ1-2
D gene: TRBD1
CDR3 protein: CASREQGGYGYTF
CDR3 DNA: TGTGCCAGCAGGGAGCAGGGGGGCTATGGCTACACCTTC

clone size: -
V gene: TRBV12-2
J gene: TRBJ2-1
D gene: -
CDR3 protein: CASRSGQEKLRSYNEQFF
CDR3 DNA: TGTGCAAGTCGCTCTGGACAGGAAAAATTACGTTCCTACAATGAGCAGTTCTTC

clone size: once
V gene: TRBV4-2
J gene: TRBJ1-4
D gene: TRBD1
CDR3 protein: CASSQDGTADNEKLFF
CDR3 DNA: TGTGCCAGCAGCCAAGATGGGACAGCGGATAATGAAAAACTGTTTTTT

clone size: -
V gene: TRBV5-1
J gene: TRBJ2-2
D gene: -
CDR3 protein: CASSLGGQTGELFF
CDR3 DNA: TGCGCCAGCAGCTTGGGGGGCCAGACCGGGGAGCTGTTTTTT

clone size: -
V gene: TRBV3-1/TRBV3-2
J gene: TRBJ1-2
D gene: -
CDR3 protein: CASSQGLSGEGYTF
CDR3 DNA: TGTGCCAGCAGCCAAGGTCTTTCAGGGGAAGGCTACACCTTC

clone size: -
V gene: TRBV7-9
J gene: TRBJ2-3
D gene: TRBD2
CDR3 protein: CASSLGSGGSDTQYF
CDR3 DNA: TGTGCCAGCAGCTTAGGTAGCGGGGGTTCAGATACGCAGTATTTT

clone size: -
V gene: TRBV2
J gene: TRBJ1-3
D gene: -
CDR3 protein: CASSVRQGLYSGNTIYF
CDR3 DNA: TGTGCCAGCAGTGTAAGGCAGGGGCTGTACTCTGGAAACACCATATATTTT

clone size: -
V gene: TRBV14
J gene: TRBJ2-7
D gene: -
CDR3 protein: CASSLGLAPYEQYF
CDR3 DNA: TGTGCCAGCAGCCTGGGGCTGGCCCCCTACGAGCAGTACTTC

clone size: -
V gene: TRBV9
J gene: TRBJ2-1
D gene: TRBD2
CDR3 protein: CASSPLAGGNDNEQFF
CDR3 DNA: TGTGCCAGCAGCCCATTAGCGGGGGGGAACGACAATGAGCAGTTCTTC

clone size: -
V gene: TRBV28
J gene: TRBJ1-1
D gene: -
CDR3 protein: CASSPPSLNTEAFF
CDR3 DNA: TGTGCCAGCAGTCCTCCCTCTCTGAACACTGAAGCTTTCTTT

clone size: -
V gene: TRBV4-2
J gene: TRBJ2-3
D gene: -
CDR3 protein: CASSRWVAGTSTDTQYF
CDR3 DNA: TGTGCCAGCAGCCGCTGGGTGGCGGGGACTAGCACAGATACGCAGTATTTT

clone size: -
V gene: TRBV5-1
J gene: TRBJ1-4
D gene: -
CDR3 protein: CASSSPGGEKLFF
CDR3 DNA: TGCGCCAGCAGCTCGCCCGGGGGGGAAAAACTGTTTTTT

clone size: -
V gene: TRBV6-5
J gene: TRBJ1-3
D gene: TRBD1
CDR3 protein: CASSRDRGPGNTIYF
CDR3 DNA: TGTGCCAGCAGCCGCGACAGGGGCCCTGGAAACACCATATATTTT

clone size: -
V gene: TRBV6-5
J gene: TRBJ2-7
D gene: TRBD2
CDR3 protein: CASSKQSSGTYEQYF
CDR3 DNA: TGTGCCAGCAGCAAACAGTCTAGCGGAACCTACGAGCAGTACTTC

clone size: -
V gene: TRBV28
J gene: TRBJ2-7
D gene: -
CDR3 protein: CASSLSPGLGASTYEQYF
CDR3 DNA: TGTGCCAGCAGTTTATCCCCCGGGTTAGGGGCGAGTACGTACGAGCAGTACTTC

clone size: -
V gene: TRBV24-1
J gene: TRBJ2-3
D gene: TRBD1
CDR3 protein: CATSDPGTGRTDTQYF
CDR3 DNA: TGTGCCACCAGTGACCCCGGGACAGGGCGCACAGATACGCAGTATTTT

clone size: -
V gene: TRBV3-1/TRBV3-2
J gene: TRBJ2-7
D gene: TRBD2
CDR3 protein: CASSQEASGPYEQYF
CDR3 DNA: TGTGCCAGCAGCCAAGAGGCTAGCGGCCCCTACGAGCAGTACTTC

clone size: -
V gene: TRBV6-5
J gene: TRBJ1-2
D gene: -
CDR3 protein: CASTPGVNYGYTF
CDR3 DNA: TGTGCCAGCACCCCGGGGGTAAACTATGGCTACACCTTC

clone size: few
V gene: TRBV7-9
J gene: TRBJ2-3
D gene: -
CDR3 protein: CASSLGGPRDTQYF
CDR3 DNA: TGTGCCAGCAGCTTAGGAGGGCCTCGGGATACGCAGTATTTT

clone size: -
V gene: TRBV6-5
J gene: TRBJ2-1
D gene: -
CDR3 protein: CASTGTFTYNEQFF
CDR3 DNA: TGTGCCAGCACCGGGACTTTTACCTACAATGAGCAGTTCTTC

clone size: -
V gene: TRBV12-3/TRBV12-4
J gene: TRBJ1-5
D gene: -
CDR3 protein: CASSQGVQPQHF
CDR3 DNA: TGTGCCAGCAGTCAGGGTGTTCAGCCCCAGCATTTT

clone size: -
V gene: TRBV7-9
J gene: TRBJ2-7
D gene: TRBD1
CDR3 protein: CASSPGTVIRGHEQYF
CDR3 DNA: TGTGCCAGCAGCCCGGGGACAGTTATCCGCGGCCACGAGCAGTACTTC

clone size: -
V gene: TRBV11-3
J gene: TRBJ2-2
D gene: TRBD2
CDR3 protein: CASSFSGGDTGELFF
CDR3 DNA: TGTGCCAGCAGCTTTAGCGGGGGGGACACCGGGGAGCTGTTTTTT

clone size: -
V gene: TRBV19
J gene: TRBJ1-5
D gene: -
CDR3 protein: CASTNSNQPQHF
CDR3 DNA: TGTGCCAGTACAAATAGCAATCAGCCCCAGCATTTT

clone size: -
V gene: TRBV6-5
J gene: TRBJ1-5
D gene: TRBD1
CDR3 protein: CASRQGLGGNQPQHF
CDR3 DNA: TGTGCCAGCAGACAGGGGTTGGGCGGCAATCAGCCCCAGCATTTT

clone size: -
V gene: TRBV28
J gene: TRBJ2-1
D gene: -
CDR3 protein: CASSFRSSYNEQFF
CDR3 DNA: TGTGCCAGCAGTTTCCGGAGCTCCTACAATGAGCAGTTCTTC

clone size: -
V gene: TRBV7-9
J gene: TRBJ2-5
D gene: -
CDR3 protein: CASSSSEEETQYF
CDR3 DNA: TGTGCCAGCAGCTCCTCGGAGGAAGAGACCCAGTACTTC

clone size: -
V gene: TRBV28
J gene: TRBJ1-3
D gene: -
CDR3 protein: CASSTGTHSGNTIYF
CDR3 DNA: TGTGCCAGCAGCACAGGGACCCACTCTGGAAACACCATATATTTT

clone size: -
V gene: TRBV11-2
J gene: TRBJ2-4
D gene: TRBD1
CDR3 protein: CASSPVLTGGGIQYF
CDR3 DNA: TGTGCCAGCAGCCCTGTGCTTACAGGGGGCGGCATTCAGTACTTC

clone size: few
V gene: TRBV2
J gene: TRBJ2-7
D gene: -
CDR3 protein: CASSGQGPYEQYF
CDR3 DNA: TGTGCCAGCAGTGGCCAGGGCCCCTACGAGCAGTACTTC

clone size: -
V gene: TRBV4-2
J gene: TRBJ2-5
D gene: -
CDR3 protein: CASSQDPARGETQYF
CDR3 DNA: TGTGCCAGCAGCCAAGACCCAGCAAGAGGGGAGACCCAGTACTTC

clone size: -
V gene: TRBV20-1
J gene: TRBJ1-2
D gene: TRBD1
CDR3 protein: CSAGGGYGYTF
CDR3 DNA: TGCAGTGCAGGGGGCGGATATGGCTACACCTTC

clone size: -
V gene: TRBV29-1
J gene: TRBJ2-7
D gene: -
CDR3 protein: CSVPRQALKSEQYF
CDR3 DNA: TGCAGCGTTCCCCGACAGGCCCTTAAGAGCGAGCAGTACTTC

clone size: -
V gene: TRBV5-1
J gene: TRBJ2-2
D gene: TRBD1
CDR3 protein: CASSYFNQGVTGELFF
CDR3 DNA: TGCGCCAGCAGCTACTTTAATCAGGGGGTCACCGGGGAGCTGTTTTTT

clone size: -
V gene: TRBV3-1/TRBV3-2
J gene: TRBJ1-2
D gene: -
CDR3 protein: CASSHLVQKDPYGYTF
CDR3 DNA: TGTGCCAGCAGCCATTTAGTACAGAAAGATCCCTATGGCTACACCTTC

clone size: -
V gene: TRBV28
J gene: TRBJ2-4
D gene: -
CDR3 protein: CASIGGNIQYF
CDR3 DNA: TGTGCCAGCATTGGGGGGAACATTCAGTACTTC

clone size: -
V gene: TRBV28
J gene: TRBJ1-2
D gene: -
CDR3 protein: CASSSPGLKLLGYTF
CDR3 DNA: TGTGCCAGCAGTTCACCGGGACTCAAACTTTTGGGCTACACCTTC

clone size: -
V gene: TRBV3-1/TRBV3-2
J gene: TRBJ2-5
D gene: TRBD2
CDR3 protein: CASSHSALAGGLAQYF
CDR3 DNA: TGTGCCAGCAGCCATAGTGCGTTAGCGGGAGGATTGGCCCAGTACTTC

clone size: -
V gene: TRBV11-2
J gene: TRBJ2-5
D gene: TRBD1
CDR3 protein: CASSSRDRGDQTQYF
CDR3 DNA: TGTGCCAGCAGCTCAAGGGACAGGGGGGACCAGACCCAGTACTTC

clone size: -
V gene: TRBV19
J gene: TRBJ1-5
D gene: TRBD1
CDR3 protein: CATGTGPDSNQPQHF
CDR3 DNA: TGTGCCACCGGGACAGGGCCCGATAGCAATCAGCCCCAGCATTTT

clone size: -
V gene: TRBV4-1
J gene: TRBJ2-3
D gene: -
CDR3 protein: CASSQDRVWSTDTQYF
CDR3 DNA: TGCGCCAGCAGCCAAGATCGCGTGTGGAGCACAGATACGCAGTATTTT

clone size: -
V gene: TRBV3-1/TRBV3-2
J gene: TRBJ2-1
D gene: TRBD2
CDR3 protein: CASSLLAGSRGEQFF
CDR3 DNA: TGTGCCAGCAGCCTACTAGCGGGCTCTCGTGGTGAGCAGTTCTTC

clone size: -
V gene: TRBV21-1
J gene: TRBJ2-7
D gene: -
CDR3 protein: CAKIVPYEQYF
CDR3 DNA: TGTGCCAAAATAGTGCCCTACGAGCAGTACTTC

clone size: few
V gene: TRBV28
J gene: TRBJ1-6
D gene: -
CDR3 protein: CASNDRSNSPLHF
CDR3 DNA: TGTGCCAGCAACGACAGATCAAATTCACCCCTCCACTTT

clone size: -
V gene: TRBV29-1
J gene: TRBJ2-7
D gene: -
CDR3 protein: CSVERAYEQYF
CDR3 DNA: TGCAGCGTTGAACGGGCCTACGAGCAGTACTTC

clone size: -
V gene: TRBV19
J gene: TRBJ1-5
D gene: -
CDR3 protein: CASRNPGATGNQPQHF
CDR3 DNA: TGTGCCAGTAGGAACCCAGGAGCGACAGGCAATCAGCCCCAGCATTTT

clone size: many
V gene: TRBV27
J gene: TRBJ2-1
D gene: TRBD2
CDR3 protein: CASSLRSGGDEQFF
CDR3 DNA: TGTGCCAGCAGTTTGAGGAGCGGGGGCGATGAGCAGTTCTTC

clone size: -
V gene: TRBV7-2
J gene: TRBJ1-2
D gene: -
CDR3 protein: CASSVEPGDYGYTF
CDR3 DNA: TGTGCCAGCAGCGTCGAGCCAGGGGACTATGGCTACACCTTC

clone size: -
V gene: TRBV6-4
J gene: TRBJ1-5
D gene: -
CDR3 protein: CASSDGDIIQQPQHF
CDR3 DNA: TGTGCCAGCAGTGACGGGGACATCATCCAACAGCCCCAGCATTTT

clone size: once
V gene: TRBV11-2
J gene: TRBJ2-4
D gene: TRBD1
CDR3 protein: CASSTRTGERNIQYF
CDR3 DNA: TGTGCCAGCAGCACAAGGACAGGGGAGAGGAACATTCAGTACTTC

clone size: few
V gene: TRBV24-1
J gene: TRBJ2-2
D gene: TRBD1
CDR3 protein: CATSDFAGQGPWTGELFF
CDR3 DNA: TGTGCCACCAGTGATTTTGCCGGACAGGGACCATGGACCGGGGAGCTGTTTTTT

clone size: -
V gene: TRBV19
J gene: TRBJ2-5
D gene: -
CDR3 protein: CASSPTPGFQETQYF
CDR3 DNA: TGTGCCAGTAGTCCGACCCCGGGTTTCCAAGAGACCCAGTACTTC

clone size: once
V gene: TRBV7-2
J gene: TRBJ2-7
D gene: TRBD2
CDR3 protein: CASSPSPGGSYEQYF
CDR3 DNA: TGTGCCAGCAGCCCCTCCCCGGGGGGGTCCTACGAGCAGTACTTC

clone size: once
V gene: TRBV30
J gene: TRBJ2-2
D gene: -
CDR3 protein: CAWRVGRNTGELFF
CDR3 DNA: TGTGCCTGGAGGGTCGGGAGAAACACCGGGGAGCTGTTTTTT

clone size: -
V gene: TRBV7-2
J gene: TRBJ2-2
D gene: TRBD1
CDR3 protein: CASSLAQGEGERTGELFF
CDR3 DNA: TGTGCCAGCAGCTTAGCTCAGGGGGAAGGGGAACGCACCGGGGAGCTGTTTTTT

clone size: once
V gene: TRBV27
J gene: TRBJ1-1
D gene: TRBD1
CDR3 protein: CASSQDRGRAEAFF
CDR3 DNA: TGTGCCAGCAGTCAGGACAGGGGGAGGGCTGAAGCTTTCTTT

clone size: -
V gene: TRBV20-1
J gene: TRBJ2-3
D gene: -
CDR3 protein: CSALDFTQYF
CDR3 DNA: TGCAGTGCTTTGGACTTCACGCAGTATTTT

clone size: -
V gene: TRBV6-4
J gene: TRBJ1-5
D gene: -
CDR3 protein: CASSDSREPQHF
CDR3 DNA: TGTGCCAGCAGTGACTCAAGAGAGCCCCAGCATTTT

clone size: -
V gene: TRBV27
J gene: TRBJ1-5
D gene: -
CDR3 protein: CASSSKDGQPQHF
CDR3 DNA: TGTGCCAGCAGTTCCAAAGACGGGCAGCCCCAGCATTTT